The next 17 T cell receptor beta chains were all read from a single sample in a study of shared T cell receptors in the human thymus. The assay was immunoSEQ multiplex PCR, and TCRdb's table has in-frame clones only and misses some. The table lists hundreds of thousands of clones, more than 75% of them singletons. The same data also contributed to another study, on human thymus T cells.

Sequenced sample: thymocytes. Source of these receptors: a boy in the first two years of life with a congenital heart defect.

The J gene is TRBJ2-3, the V gene TRBV28; 7 bases match TRBD2. Trimming removed 3 bases from V and 5 bases from J; junction bases left unmatched: 5. Germline CDR1 is MDHEN and CDR2 is SYDVKM. This CDR3 is 14 amino acids long. CDR3 residues: CASSLVIAGDTQYF. The CDR3 DNA reads as TGTGCCAGCAGTTTGGTAATAGCGGGAGATACGCAGTATTTT.

This chain links TRBV28 with TRBJ1-3; 8 bases match TRBD1. J lost 2 bases, V lost 2 bases, and 5 bases had no gene match. This CDR3 comprises 16 residues. Germline-derived CDR1 and CDR2 are MDHEN and SYDVKM. The CDR3 bases are TGTGCCAGCAGTTTAATTTCAGGGGGCCCTGGAAACACCATATATTTT. Protein product: CASSLISGGPGNTIYF. The whole variable domain, filled in from reference TRBV28 and TRBJ1-3, reads DVKVTQSSRYLVKRTGEKVFLECVQDMDHENMFWYRQDPGLGLRLIYFSYDVKMKEKGDIPEGYSVSREKKERFSLILESASTNQTSMYLCASSLISGGPGNTIYFGEGSWLTVV.

The genes are TRBV4-2 and TRBJ2-1; 7 bases are shared with TRBD2. V lost 4 bases and J lost 10; bases outside the gene matches: 1. Germline values: CDR1 LGHNA, CDR2 YNFKEQ. This CDR3 is 11 amino acids long. CDR3 sequence reads: CASSLAGEQFF. CDR3 coding DNA: TGTGCCAGCAGCCTAGCGGGCGAGCAGTTCTTC.

This clone has just one count. The chain has TRBV5-8 and TRBJ1-1; D remains unclear. V lost 2 bases to trimming and J lost 8 bases, with 4 bases between them. Germline values: CDR1 SGHTS, CDR2 YDEGEE. This CDR3 comprises 10 residues. Here the CDR3 DNA reads TGTGCCAGCAGCTTCCAGGAAGCTTTCTTT. Translated, it gives CASSFQEAFF.

This chain uses TRBV7-2 with TRBJ2-1; weak D call: TRBD2 (5 bases). In germline, CDR1 is SGHTA, CDR2 FQGNSA. With 3 bases removed from V and 10 bases from J, the gap between germline ends came to 16 bases. The CDR3 contains 14 residues. The CDR3, as DNA: TGTGCCAGCAGCTTCGAGCAGAGGGCCCCAGAGCAGTTCTTC. Amino acid sequence: CASSFEQRAPEQFF.

This clone was seen more than once but under ten times. The chain recombines TRBV5-6 with TRBJ1-2; D might be TRBD1 (5 bases). V lost 4 bases and J lost 4, with 20 bases in between. Per the germline V gene, CDR1 is SGHDT and CDR2 is YYEEEE. The CDR3 is 16 residues long. The chain's CDR3 is CASSRWHRPLSYGYTF. The CDR3 nucleotides read TGTGCCAGCAGCCGGTGGCACAGGCCCCTGTCCTATGGCTACACCTTC.

The chain carries TRBV28 and TRBJ1-2; 9 positions agree with TRBD1. V shed 8 bases and J 6 bases; nucleotides not matched to a gene: 4. The CDR3 length is 12 residues. Looked up from germline, CDR1 is MDHEN and CDR2 is SYDVKM. CDR3 coding DNA: TGTGCCAGCGAAGGACAGGGGCATGGCTACACCTTC. Translation gives CASEGQGHGYTF.

Concerning this clone: The same CDR3 arises from other DNA sequences in this sample as well. The DNA for the CDR3 is TGTGCCAGCAGTTTAACAGGGGGAGGAGCTTTCTTT. As protein: CASSLTGGGAFF. J is TRBJ1-1 and V is TRBV7-2; TRBD1 matches at 8 bases. Trimming took 6 bases from V and 10 from J; bases not matched to a gene: 7. CDR3 length: 12 amino acids. Germline loops: CDR1 SGHTA, CDR2 FQGNSA. Supplemented by reference TRBV7-2 and TRBJ1-1, the full variable domain reads GAGVSQSPSNKVTEKGKDVELRCDPISGHTALYWYRQSLGQGLEFLIYFQGNSAPDKSGLPSDRFSAERTGGSVSTLTIQRTQQEDSAVYLCASSLTGGGAFFGQGTRLTVV.

The rearrangement uses TRBV27 and TRBJ2-7, with D perhaps matching TRBD2 (6 bases). The CDR3 sequence is 19 residues long. In germline, CDR1 is MNHEY, CDR2 SMNVEV (reference sequence). V lost 0 bases, J lost 3 bases, and 24 bases lay in between. CDR3 in DNA: TGTGCCAGCAGTTTATCGTTGGGGGACGGGGCGGGGTCTAACTACGAGCAGTACTTC. It is translated as CASSLSLGDGAGSNYEQYF.

CDR3: CASRQGVRNTEAFF. In nucleotides, the CDR3 is TGTGCCAGCAGACAGGGAGTTCGAAACACTGAAGCTTTCTTT. This sequence joins TRBV27 and TRBJ1-1; TRBD1 is a possible D gene (6 bases). This CDR3 has 14 amino acids. Germline values: CDR1 MNHEY, CDR2 SMNVEV (reference sequence). Trimming stripped 6 bases from V and 2 bases from J, with 13 bases between.

This clone appeared a single time. The J gene is TRBJ2-7, the V gene TRBV4-3, with 7 bases identical to TRBD2. The CDR3 loop spans 16 amino acids. V dropped 4 bases and J dropped 0; count of bases not matched to a gene: 9. The germline CDR1 and CDR2 sequences are LGHNA and YSLEER. Written as DNA, the CDR3 is TGCGCCAGCAGCCCGAATGGGACTACCCCCTCCTACGAGCAGTACTTC. Its protein is CASSPNGTTPSYEQYF.

This chain joins TRBV30 and TRBJ2-3, with TRBD2 matching 9 bases. CDR1 and CDR2 from the germline V gene are GTSNPN and SVGIG (reference sequence). The CDR3 sequence is 15 residues long. The junction had 7 bases not matched to a gene; V was cut back by 4 bases and J by 2 bases. CDR3 sequence: CAWTLAGDATDTQYF. CDR3 nucleotide sequence: TGTGCCTGGACTTTAGCGGGAGACGCCACAGATACGCAGTATTTT.

This clone was seen a handful of times. The chain is built from TRBV6-6 and TRBJ2-7; TRBD1 agrees at 8 bases. Germline V gene lookup returns CDR1 MNHNY and CDR2 SVGAGI (reference sequence). Germline trimming cut 4 bases from V and 4 bases from J; bases unmatched to any gene: 9. The length of the CDR3 is 15 residues. The CDR3 is CASSFGQGGPYEQYF. The CDR3 DNA sequence: TGTGCCAGCAGTTTTGGACAGGGCGGCCCTTACGAGCAGTACTTC.

V and J are TRBV12-5 and TRBJ2-2; no clear D. Trimming shortened V by 0 bases and J by 2 bases, and 7 bases separated the two germline ends. This CDR3 has 15 amino acids. The germline gives CDR1 LGHNT, CDR2 FRNRAP. The CDR3 here is CASGLVVSNTGELFF. Written as DNA, the CDR3 is TGTGCTAGTGGTTTGGTAGTCAGTAACACCGGGGAGCTGTTTTTT.

The genes are TRBV19 and TRBJ2-5; TRBD2 aligns across 8 bases. The CDR3 is 17 amino acids. Trimming cost V 5 bases and J 0 bases; bases outside gene matches: 11. Germline CDR1 and CDR2: LNHDA and SQIVND (reference sequence). As DNA, the CDR3 is TGTGCCAGTAGTGTCGGGCTAGCGGGCCTAAACCAAGAGACCCAGTACTTC. It codes for CASSVGLAGLNQETQYF.

This clone was seen just once. The chain uses TRBV19 and TRBJ1-4; 7 bases fit TRBD1. Trimming took 9 bases from V and 2 from J; bases not matched to a gene: 12. The CDR3 is 16 amino acids. The germline V gene has CDR1 LNHDA and CDR2 SQIVND (reference sequence). The CDR3 DNA sequence: TGTGCCAGCCGAAACAGGGGATCGACGACTAATGAAAAACTGTTTTTT. Its protein is CASRNRGSTTNEKLFF.

This clone was detected only a few times. This chain links TRBV5-4 with TRBJ2-7; 8 bases are a match to TRBD1. With V trimmed by 4 bases and J by 7 bases, 22 bases remained unmatched. CDR3 size: 18 residues. The germline V gene has CDR1 SGHNT and CDR2 YYREEE (reference sequence). The DNA for the CDR3 is TGTGCCAGCAGCACGGAGGGGATTCCGGGACAGGACTTGAGGGAGCAGTACTTC. Its translation is CASSTEGIPGQDLREQYF.